These 2 T cell receptor beta chains were sequenced from one sample in a study of blood T cell repertoires in COVID-19. Assay: immunoSEQ multiplex PCR; the TCRdb copy retains only in-frame clones and omits some. The sample yields more than 200,000 clones, roughly 84% seen once. The sequenced material came from peripheral blood. These receptors all stem from a man aged 55 to 70 with acute or convalescent COVID-19.

This clone was detected only once. This chain connects TRBV18 to TRBJ2-2; TRBD2 is a possible D gene (5 bases). Germline values: CDR1 KGHSH, CDR2 LQKENI. The length of the CDR3 is 16 residues. The V end was cut by 3 bases, the J end by 5 bases, with 16 bases between. The CDR3 DNA reads TGTGCCAGCTCACCCATCGAAAACCGGGGTACCGGGGAGCTGTTTTTT. This sequence encodes CASSPIENRGTGELFF.

J is TRBJ2-5 and V is TRBV19, with D unresolved. V dropped 1 base and J dropped 5 bases, with 5 bases sitting between them. The germline gives CDR1 LNHDA, CDR2 SQIVND (reference sequence). The length of the CDR3 is 12 residues. CDR3 sequence: CASSIVRETQYF. The CDR3 bases are TGTGCCAGTAGTATAGTGCGGGAGACCCAGTACTTC.